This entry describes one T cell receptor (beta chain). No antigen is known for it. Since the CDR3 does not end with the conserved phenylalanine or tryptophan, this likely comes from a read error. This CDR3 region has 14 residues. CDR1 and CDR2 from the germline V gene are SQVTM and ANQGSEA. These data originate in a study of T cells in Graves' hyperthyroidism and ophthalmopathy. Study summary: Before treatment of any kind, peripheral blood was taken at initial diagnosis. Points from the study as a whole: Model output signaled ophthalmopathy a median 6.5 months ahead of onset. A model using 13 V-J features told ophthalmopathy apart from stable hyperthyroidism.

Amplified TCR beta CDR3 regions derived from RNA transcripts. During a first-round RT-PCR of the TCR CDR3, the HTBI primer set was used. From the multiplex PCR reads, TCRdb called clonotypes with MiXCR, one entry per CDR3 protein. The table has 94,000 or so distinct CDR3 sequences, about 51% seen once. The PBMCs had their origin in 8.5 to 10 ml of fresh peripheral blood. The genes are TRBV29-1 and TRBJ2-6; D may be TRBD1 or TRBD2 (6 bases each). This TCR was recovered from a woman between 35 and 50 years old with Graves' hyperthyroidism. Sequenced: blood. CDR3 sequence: CSVEAGPGANALTL. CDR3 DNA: TGTAGCGTTGAGGCGGGGCCGGGGGCCAACGCCCTGACTCTC.